A single sample is the source of the 12 T cell receptor beta chains below, sequenced in a study of T cell responses to AZD1222 COVID-19 vaccine. Libraries were prepared by immunoSEQ multiplex PCR; TCRdb keeps only in-frame clonotypes and omits some of them. The sample carries 130,000 to 150,000 clones, under 95% recorded once. The sample in question was peripheral blood, obtained on day 0 of AZD1222 vaccination. Receptors originate from an adult in good health.

The J gene is TRBJ2-7, the V gene TRBV5-6; D not resolved. V dropped 4 bases and J dropped 2 bases, with 22 bases sitting between them. The CDR3 contains 17 residues. The germline V gene encodes CDR1 SGHDT and CDR2 YYEEEE. DNA for the CDR3: TGTGCCAGCAGCGGAATCGGCACCGGGCCAGGAACCTACGAGCAGTACTTC. It codes for CASSGIGTGPGTYEQYF.

J is TRBJ1-3 and V is TRBV7-8; D is undetermined. Germline CDR1 is SGHVS and CDR2 is FQNEAQ. The CDR3 length is 15 residues. Trimming stripped 3 bases from V and 0 bases from J, with 9 bases between. The CDR3 nucleotides are TGTGCCAGCAGCTTCATGGCGGACTCTGGAAACACCATATATTTT. This encodes CASSFMADSGNTIYF. The full variable domain, rest sourced from reference TRBV7-8 and TRBJ1-3, is GAGVSQSPRYKVAKRGQDVALRCDPISGHVSLFWYQQALGQGPEFLTYFQNEAQLDKSGLPSDRFFAERPEGSVSTLKIQRTQQEDSAVYLCASSFMADSGNTIYFGEGSWLTVV.

J is TRBJ1-3 and V is TRBV5-5; D is perhaps TRBD1 (6 bases). The germline V gene encodes CDR1 SGHKS and CDR2 YYEKEE (reference sequence). V lost 1 base and J 1 base, leaving 6 bases between the germline ends. The CDR3 loop spans 14 amino acids. The CDR3: CASSLQGSGNTIYF. In DNA form, the CDR3 reads TGTGCCAGCAGCTTGCAGGGGTCTGGAAACACCATATATTTT.

DNA for the CDR3: TGTGCCAGTAGTTACCCCAGGTTGGGGGGCGAGGTCTATGGCTACACCTTC. It codes for CASSYPRLGGEVYGYTF. The chain uses TRBV19 and TRBJ1-2, with D maybe TRBD1 (6 bases). CDR1 and CDR2 from the germline V gene are LNHDA and SQIVND (reference sequence). V gave up 5 bases and J gave up 4 bases, with 23 bases separating them. CDR3 length: 17 amino acids.

This chain connects TRBV6-1 to TRBJ1-2; D ambiguous. Trimming removed 3 bases at V and 4 bases at J, with 3 bases between. Per the germline V gene, CDR1 is MNHNS and CDR2 is SASEGT. The CDR3 sequence is 11 residues long. CDR3 DNA: TGTGCCAGCAGTGAGGGCTATGGCTACACCTTC. Translated, it gives CASSEGYGYTF.

The chain couples TRBV20-1 to TRBJ2-7; D gene ambiguous. The germline V gene has CDR1 DFQATT and CDR2 SNEGSKA (reference sequence). CDR3 size: 11 residues. The V end was cut by 5 bases, the J end by 5 bases, with 10 bases between. CDR3 bases: TGCAGTGCTGGACGGAACCACGAGCAGTACTTC. Translating it yields CSAGRNHEQYF.

CDR3 nucleotides: TGTGCCAGCAGCGAAACAAGGAAAAACACTGAAGCTTTCTTT. Protein sequence: CASSETRKNTEAFF. The chain couples TRBV7-9 to TRBJ1-1; D ambiguous. Germline lookup yields CDR1 SEHNR and CDR2 FQNEAQ (reference sequence). This CDR3 has 14 amino acids. Trimming took 5 bases from V and 2 from J, leaving 12 bases between them.

The V gene is TRBV5-6, the J gene TRBJ1-6; D is unresolved. The germline V gene encodes CDR1 SGHDT and CDR2 YYEEEE. Trimming shortened V by 4 bases and J by 1 base, and 15 bases separated the two germline ends. The CDR3 totals 17 residues. This CDR3 reads CASSRRGERSYNSPLHF. The CDR3 DNA sequence: TGTGCCAGCAGCCGTCGCGGGGAAAGATCCTATAATTCACCCCTCCACTTT.

V and J are TRBV7-9 and TRBJ2-1, with 9 bases identical to TRBD1. Germline V gives CDR1 SEHNR, CDR2 FQNEAQ (reference sequence). The CDR3 extends over 13 amino acids. The trim removed 4 bases at V and 8 bases at J, leaving 3 bases unmatched. The CDR3: CASSWRTGDEQFF. The CDR3 region has the DNA TGTGCCAGCAGCTGGCGGACAGGGGATGAGCAGTTCTTC.

The chain employs TRBV27 and TRBJ2-7, with D unclear. This CDR3 region has 11 residues. CDR1 and CDR2 (germline): MNHEY, SMNVEV (reference sequence). The V end lost 3 bases, the J end lost 4 bases, and 4 bases lay between the germline ends. The CDR3 DNA reads TGTGCCAGCAGTTTCCGTTACGAGCAGTACTTC. Protein: CASSFRYEQYF.

In nucleotides, the CDR3 is TGCGCCAGCAGCCGGGACAGTAACACCGGGGAGCTGTTTTTT. It yields the protein CASSRDSNTGELFF. The rearrangement uses TRBV4-3 and TRBJ2-2; 7 positions match TRBD1. The junction had 1 base not matched to a gene; V was cut back by 4 bases and J by 2 bases. Per the germline V gene, CDR1 is LGHNA and CDR2 is YSLEER. The CDR3 has 14 amino acids.

The table lists this clone with a few counts. The CDR3 nucleotides read TGTGCCAGCAGTTACAAGGGACTGCTATACAATGAGCAGTTCTTC. Protein sequence: CASSYKGLLYNEQFF. The chain employs TRBV6-2 or TRBV6-3 and TRBJ2-1; D possibly corresponds to TRBD2 (6 bases). CDR1 MNHEY and CDR2 SVGEGT come from the germline V gene. CDR3 size: 15 residues. Trimming took off 2 bases at V and 4 bases at J, with 12 bases between the two ends.